This is a list of T cell receptor beta chains from one sample in a study of control samples from healthy donors and cancer patients. Here immunoSEQ multiplex PCR was the method, and the copy in TCRdb shows in-frame clones only, minus some. The sample lists approximately 100,000 clones, approximately 89% occurring once. Sequencing was performed on blood. The receptor source for this set is a man between 25 and 39 years old in good health. The CDR3 runs from the conserved cysteine through the conserved F or W. A D gene is named only where the DNA matches it firmly. Clone size is shown for a subset of rows, as once, few, many or a class of expanded clone.

j_call	clone_size	v_call	d_call	cdr3_aa	cdr3_nt
TRBJ2-1	.	TRBV19	.	CASSIPGPYNEQFF	TGTGCCAGTAGTATTCCAGGACCTTACAATGAGCAGTTCTTC
TRBJ1-1	.	TRBV10-3	TRBD1	CATRGQGGGEAFF	TGTGCCACCCGGGGACAGGGGGGCGGTGAAGCTTTCTTT
TRBJ1-3	.	TRBV30	.	CAGQTGGNTIYF	TGTGCCGGACAAACTGGCGGAAACACCATATATTTT
TRBJ1-1	many	TRBV6-5	TRBD1	CASSPDRLEAFF	TGTGCCAGCAGCCCGGACAGGCTTGAAGCTTTCTTT
TRBJ1-2	once	TRBV5-5	TRBD1	CASSRGQGNYGYTF	TGTGCCAGCAGCCGCGGACAGGGTAACTATGGCTACACCTTC
TRBJ2-7	.	TRBV2	TRBD1	CASSGTANYEQYF	TGTGCCAGCAGCGGGACAGCCAACTACGAGCAGTACTTC
TRBJ1-2	.	TRBV12-3/TRBV12-4	.	CASSQTNYGYTF	TGTGCCAGCAGTCAGACGAACTATGGCTACACCTTC
TRBJ2-5	.	TRBV5-4	TRBD2	CASSGGSGGARETQYF	TGTGCCAGCAGCGGTGGTAGCGGGGGGGCTAGGGAGACCCAGTACTTC
TRBJ2-2	.	TRBV7-8	TRBD2	CASSASSGGAGELFF	TGTGCCAGCAGCGCAAGTAGCGGGGGGGCCGGGGAGCTGTTTTTT
TRBJ2-1	.	TRBV19	TRBD2	CASSIAGGLAVNEQFF	TGTGCCAGTAGTATAGCGGGAGGACTAGCGGTAAATGAGCAGTTCTTC
TRBJ1-2	.	TRBV11-2	.	CASSLGGDFGYTF	TGTGCCAGCAGCTTAGGAGGGGACTTCGGTTACACCTTC
TRBJ1-1	.	TRBV18	.	CASSPPNLGGRTEAFF	TGTGCCAGCTCACCACCGAATTTGGGGGGAAGGACTGAAGCTTTCTTT
TRBJ2-7	.	TRBV6-5	TRBD2	CASKLAGRANEQYF	TGTGCCAGCAAACTAGCGGGGAGAGCTAACGAGCAGTACTTC
TRBJ2-1	.	TRBV12-3/TRBV12-4	.	CASGLREQFF	TGTGCCAGCGGGTTACGTGAGCAGTTCTTC
TRBJ1-5	.	TRBV2	.	CASSQWGATAPQHF	TGTGCCAGCAGCCAGTGGGGGGCCACGGCGCCCCAGCATTTT
TRBJ1-6	once	TRBV28	TRBD1	CASSLPGQGFVNNSPLHF	TGTGCCAGCAGTTTACCCGGACAGGGATTTGTGAATAATTCACCCCTCCACTTT
TRBJ1-1	.	TRBV7-8	.	CASSSDTSGNTEAFF	TGTGCCAGCAGCTCAGACACCTCCGGGAACACTGAAGCTTTCTTT
TRBJ2-1	.	TRBV11-2	.	CASSLDRRAAEQFF	TGTGCCAGCAGCTTAGATAGACGGGCCGCTGAGCAGTTCTTC
TRBJ1-2	.	TRBV24-1	.	CATSDSGTNYGYTF	TGTGCCACCAGTGATTCCGGGACCAACTATGGCTACACCTTC
TRBJ2-6	.	TRBV24-1	.	CATSVSGANVLTF	TGTGCCACCTCCGTCTCTGGGGCCAACGTCCTGACTTTC
TRBJ2-3	.	TRBV28	TRBD2	CASSSKRGGRGDTQYF	TGTGCCAGCAGTTCTAAGCGGGGGGGCCGGGGAGATACGCAGTATTTT
TRBJ2-1	.	TRBV11-1	TRBD1	CASSLDRPVGNEQFF	TGTGCCAGCAGCTTGGACAGGCCCGTGGGCAATGAGCAGTTCTTC